This T cell receptor beta chain is drawn from a study of human thymus T cells. Study results and limitations: Related work showed strongly overlapping thymic repertoires across unrelated individuals.

Profiled with immunoSEQ multiplex PCR; TCRdb holds only in-frame clones, not every one. In the table there are 75,000 to 90,000 clones, 95% to 98% of which are singletons. V dropped 1 base and J dropped 5; count of bases not matched to a gene: 8. Germline CDR1 reads MGHRA; CDR2 reads YSYEKL. The CDR3 has 16 residues. Concerning this clone itself: Its target is not known.

From resections taken during corrective heart surgery, the thymus tissue was obtained. Samples came from healthy Finnish infants during open corrective cardiac surgery. The sequence came from a boy younger than two with a congenital heart defect but otherwise immunologically healthy. This chain connects TRBV4-1 to TRBJ1-3, with TRBD1 matching over 7 bases. Sequencing was done on a sample of thymus tissue. CDR3 DNA sequence: TGCGCCAGCAGCCAAGGGGGGCCGACAGGGAGAAACACCATATATTTT. It yields the protein CASSQGGPTGRNTIYF.